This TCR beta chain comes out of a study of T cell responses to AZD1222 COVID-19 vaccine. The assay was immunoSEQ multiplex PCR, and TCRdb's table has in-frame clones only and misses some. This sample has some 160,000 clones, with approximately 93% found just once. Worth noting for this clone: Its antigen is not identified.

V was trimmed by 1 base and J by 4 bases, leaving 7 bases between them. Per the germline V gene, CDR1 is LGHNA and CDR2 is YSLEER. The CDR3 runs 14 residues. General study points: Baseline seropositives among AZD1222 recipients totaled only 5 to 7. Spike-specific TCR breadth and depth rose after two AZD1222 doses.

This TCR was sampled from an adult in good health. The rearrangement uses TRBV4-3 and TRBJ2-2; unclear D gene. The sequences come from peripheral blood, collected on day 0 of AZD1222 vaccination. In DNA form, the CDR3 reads TGCGCCAGCAGCCAAGGGCCGCTCACCGGGGAGCTGTTTTTT. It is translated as CASSQGPLTGELFF.